This T cell receptor (beta chain) originates from a study of blood T cell repertoires in COVID-19. Looking at the study overall: Samples of COVID-19 (acute and convalescent) were obtained from the United States, Italy and Spain. Sources were T cells, B-cell-depleted T cells, or PBMCs; the material itself was cDNA or gDNA.

In the study's own analysis: Estimation of nucleated cell counts was performed using reference gene primer amplification. Profiling relied on immunoSEQ multiplex PCR, and the TCRdb table lists in-frame clones only, not all of them. The V and J calls and the clone size are those of that table, but D and trimming were determined from the DNA. The repertoire includes tens of thousands of clones, 88% of them detected once, and 4.8% sits in the top ten. Germline values: CDR1 MGHDK, CDR2 SYGVNS. The CDR3 extends over 14 amino acids. The V gene lost 5 bases and the J gene lost 2 bases, with 11 bases spanning the gap.

The sequence came from an elderly woman with active COVID-19. Sequenced input: peripheral blood. This chain links TRBV25-1 with TRBJ2-3; D is possibly TRBD1 (6 bases). The CDR3: CASSWTESTDTQYF. CDR3 nucleotides: TGTGCCAGCAGTTGGACAGAGTCCACAGATACGCAGTATTTT.